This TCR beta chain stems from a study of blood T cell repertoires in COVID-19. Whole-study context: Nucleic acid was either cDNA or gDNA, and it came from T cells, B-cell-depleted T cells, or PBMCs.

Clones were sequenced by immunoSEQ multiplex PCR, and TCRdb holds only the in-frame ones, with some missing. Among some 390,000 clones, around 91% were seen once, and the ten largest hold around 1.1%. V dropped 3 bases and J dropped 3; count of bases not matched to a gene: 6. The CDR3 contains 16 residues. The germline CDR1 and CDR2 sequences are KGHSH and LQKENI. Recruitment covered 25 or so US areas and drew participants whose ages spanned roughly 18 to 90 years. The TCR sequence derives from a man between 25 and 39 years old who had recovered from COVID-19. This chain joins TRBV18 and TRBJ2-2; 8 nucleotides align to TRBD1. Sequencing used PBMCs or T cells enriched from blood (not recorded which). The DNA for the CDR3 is TGTGCCAGCTCACCTCAGGGACAGGTATACACCGGGGAGCTGTTTTTT. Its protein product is CASSPQGQVYTGELFF.